Presented here are 32 T cell receptor beta chains from one specimen sequenced in a study of cytotoxic CD8 clonotypes in ibrutinib-treated CLL. Produced via immunoSEQ multiplex PCR; TCRdb's table is partial and in-frame only. This sample has almost 85,000 clones; roughly 84% occur once, and the top ten carry about 5.6%. The starting material was PBMCs, obtained before ibrutinib treatment. These receptor sequences come from a human donor with chronic lymphocytic leukemia.

V usage is TRBV5-1 and J usage is TRBJ2-1, with TRBD2 matching 10 bases. CDR3 size: 13 residues. Germline CDR1 and CDR2: SGHRS and YFSETQ. V dropped 3 bases and J dropped 8; count of bases not matched to a gene: 2. CDR3 in amino acids: CASSSGLADEQFF. For the CDR3, the DNA is TGCGCCAGCAGCTCTGGACTAGCGGATGAGCAGTTCTTC.

This chain connects TRBV28 to TRBJ2-7; TRBD2 is a possible D gene (5 bases). Germline CDR1 is MDHEN and CDR2 is SYDVKM. This CDR3 is 13 amino acids long. V lost 7 bases, J lost 1 base, and 11 bases lay in between. The CDR3 protein is CASINTGSYEQYF. The DNA for the CDR3 is TGTGCCAGCATCAATACGGGGTCCTACGAGCAGTACTTC.

The rearrangement joins TRBV11-2 to TRBJ1-2; 9 bases agree with TRBD1. Germline CDR1 reads SGHAT; CDR2 reads FQNNGV. The ends lost 5 bases at V and 8 bases at J; junction bases unmatched: 6. CDR3 length: 13 residues. CDR3 nucleotides: TGTGCCAGCAGCAGGGACAGGGATGAGGGCTACACCTTC. As protein: CASSRDRDEGYTF.

This sequence joins TRBV5-1 and TRBJ1-4; D not certain. This CDR3 contains 17 residues. V was pared by 4 bases and J by 2 bases, with 18 bases between. CDR1 is SGHRS, CDR2 YFSETQ, per germline. The CDR3 coding sequence is TGCGCCAGCAGCATCCACGGCCCCCCCGACACTAATGAAAAACTGTTTTTT. It yields the protein CASSIHGPPDTNEKLFF.

The genes are TRBV5-1 and TRBJ1-1, with D possibly being TRBD1 (5 bases). Trimming took 4 bases from V and 1 from J, leaving 14 bases between them. This CDR3 is 15 amino acids long. From germline, CDR1 is SGHRS and CDR2 YFSETQ. The CDR3 DNA sequence: TGCGCCAGCAGCGAGGCCGGGACGCCGAACACTGAAGCTTTCTTT. As protein: CASSEAGTPNTEAFF.

CDR3 nucleotides: TGTGCCTGGAGTGTCCAAGTTGGAGAGAACACTGAAGCTTTCTTT. Its translation is CAWSVQVGENTEAFF. The chain employs TRBV30 and TRBJ1-1; D unresolved. Germline-derived CDR1 and CDR2 are GTSNPN and SVGIG (reference sequence). CDR3 length: 15 residues. V was shortened by 0 bases and J by 1 base, with 12 bases between the two germline ends.

The chain has TRBV11-2 and TRBJ1-1, with D perhaps matching TRBD1 (6 bases). The V gene's germline CDR1 is SGHAT and CDR2 FQNNGV. V lost 5 bases and J lost 6, with 13 bases in between. The CDR3 extends over 13 amino acids. The chain's CDR3 is CASSGGAISEAFF. The CDR3 region has the DNA TGTGCCAGCAGCGGGGGGGCGATATCTGAAGCTTTCTTT. Based on the CDR3 plus reference TRBV11-2 and TRBJ1-1, the full variable domain is EAGVAQSPRYKIIEKRQSVAFWCNPISGHATLYWYQQILGQGPKLLIQFQNNGVVDDSQLPKDRFSAERLKGVDSTLKIQPAKLEDSAVYLCASSGGAISEAFFGQGTRLTVV.

V and J are TRBV2 and TRBJ1-1; no clear D gene. The germline V gene has CDR1 SNHLY and CDR2 FYNNEI. V lost 4 bases and J 1 base, leaving 13 bases between the germline ends. The CDR3 runs to 15 residues. This CDR3 is CASSADLTSNTEAFF. The CDR3 bases are TGTGCCAGCAGTGCCGACCTCACTTCGAACACTGAAGCTTTCTTT.

As concerns this clone: A junction end diverges from the germline sequence, so it may reflect a read error. This chain links TRBV29-1 with TRBJ1-2; perhaps TRBD1 as D (6 bases). Germline-derived CDR1 and CDR2 are SQVTM and ANQGSEA. CDR3 length equals 17 residues. This chain's CDR3 is CSVGGGGWGRWNYGYTF. The CDR3 nucleotides are TGCAGCGTTGGAGGAGGGGGTTGGGGGCGTTGGAACTACGGCTACACCTTC. Full variable domain (rest looked up from reference TRBV29-1 and TRBJ1-2): SAVISQKPSRDICQRGTSLTIQCQVDSQVTMMFWYRQQPGQSLTLIATANQGSEATYESGFVIDKFPISRPNLTFSTLTVSNMSPEDSSIYLCSVGGGGWGRWNYGYTFGSGTRLTVV.

As DNA, the CDR3 is TGTGCCAGCGTGGGACCGAACACAGATACGCAGTATTTT. Translated, it gives CASVGPNTDTQYF. This chain uses TRBV7-9 with TRBJ2-3, with D possibly being TRBD1 or TRBD2 (5 bases each). CDR1 is SEHNR and CDR2 is FQNEAQ in the germline V gene (reference sequence). V gave up 8 bases and J gave up 2 bases, with 11 bases separating them. The length of the CDR3 is 13 residues. Filled out from reference TRBV7-9 and TRBJ2-3, the complete variable domain reads DTGVSQNPRHKITKRGQNVTFRCDPISEHNRLYWYRQTLGQGPEFLTYFQNEAQLEKSRLLSDRFSAERPKGSFSTLEIQRTEQGDSAMYLCASVGPNTDTQYFGPGTRLTVL.

This rearrangement joins TRBV10-3 to TRBJ2-5; 7 bases line up with TRBD1. The germline gives CDR1 ENHRY, CDR2 SYGVKD. Unmatched junction bases numbered 2, after V lost 4 bases and J lost 3 bases. The CDR3 covers 13 residues. CDR3 nucleotides: TGTGCCATCAGTGCCGGACAGGAAGAGACCCAGTACTTC. Translation: CAISAGQEETQYF.

The CDR3 region is CASRVLGNEQFF. The DNA for the CDR3 is TGTGCCAGCCGGGTTTTGGGTAATGAGCAGTTCTTC. V and J are TRBV28 and TRBJ2-1; D is undetermined. Trimming cost V 8 bases and J 7 bases, with 12 bases left between them. The germline V gene has CDR1 MDHEN and CDR2 SYDVKM. The length of the CDR3 is 12 residues.

V is TRBV19 and J is TRBJ1-2; TRBD1 agrees at 9 bases. Looked up from germline, CDR1 is LNHDA and CDR2 is SQIVND (reference sequence). The length of the CDR3 is 15 residues. J was trimmed by 4 bases and V by 6 bases; bases with no gene match: 9. CDR3 in amino acids: CASSPTGGVIYGYTF. The CDR3 DNA is TGTGCCAGTAGCCCTACAGGGGGCGTCATCTATGGCTACACCTTC.

The chain carries TRBV18 and TRBJ1-2; TRBD1 is a possible D gene (5 bases). The CDR3 is 15 residues long. Trimming removed 4 bases from V and 4 bases from J, with 16 bases in between. Germline assignment: CDR1 KGHSH and CDR2 LQKENI. The CDR3 DNA reads TGTGCCAGCTCACGATTAACAGGAAACTTCTATGGCTACACCTTC. Its protein is CASSRLTGNFYGYTF.

This clone was observed a single time. The genes are TRBV19 and TRBJ1-1; TRBD1 might be the D (5 bases). The V and J ends lost 10 bases and 3 bases respectively, with 15 bases between them. The CDR3 consists of 13 residues. Germline lookup yields CDR1 LNHDA and CDR2 SQIVND (reference sequence). Written as DNA, the CDR3 is TGTGCCACCCGGGGGGGAGGGCACACTGAAGCTTTCTTT. Its translation is CATRGGGHTEAFF.

This chain uses TRBV30 with TRBJ2-2, with 12 bases that match TRBD2. Germline lookup yields CDR1 GTSNPN and CDR2 SVGIG (reference sequence). Trimming removed 1 base from V and 3 bases from J; junction bases left unmatched: 3. CDR3 length equals 16 residues. This CDR3 reads CAWSASGRGDTGELFF. CDR3 nucleotide sequence: TGTGCCTGGAGTGCTAGCGGGAGGGGGGACACCGGGGAGCTGTTTTTT.

This chain joins TRBV7-3 and TRBJ2-3; 8 bases match TRBD2. V trimming: 6 bases; J trimming: 1 base; junction bases outside the gene matches: 12. From germline, CDR1 is SGHTA and CDR2 FQGTGA. This CDR3 is built from 17 residues. The CDR3 DNA reads TGTGCCAGCAGTCCCCGTGGGCTAGCGGGTGGCACAGATACGCAGTATTTT. It translates to CASSPRGLAGGTDTQYF. Complete variable domain (other parts from reference TRBV7-3 and TRBJ2-3): GAGVSQTPSNKVTEKGKYVELRCDPISGHTALYWYRQSLGQGPEFLIYFQGTGAADDSGLPNDRFFAVRPEGSVSTLKIQRTERGDSAVYLCASSPRGLAGGTDTQYFGPGTRLTVL.

The chain couples TRBV6-5 to TRBJ2-7, with 8 bases aligning to TRBD1. With 0 bases clipped from V and 6 bases from J, the junction kept 7 bases outside the gene matches. The CDR3 is 15 residues long. Germline V gene sequence: CDR1 MNHEY, CDR2 SVGAGI. DNA for the CDR3: TGTGCCAGCAGTTACTCGAGCGGCAGGGGGCGCGAGCAGTACTTC. This gives the protein CASSYSSGRGREQYF.

The CDR3 sequence is CASSLEMGSYGYTF. DNA for the CDR3: TGTGCCAGCAGCTTGGAGATGGGCTCGTATGGCTACACCTTC. The V call is TRBV5-5, the J call TRBJ1-2; D is undetermined. The CDR3 is 14 amino acids. Deletions cut 0 bases from V and 5 bases from J, with 11 bases between. The germline CDR1 and CDR2 sequences are SGHKS and YYEKEE (reference sequence).

This clone is termed medium-sized. The chain links TRBV28 to TRBJ2-1; 7 bases align to TRBD2. CDR1 is MDHEN, CDR2 SYDVKM, per germline. V lost 3 bases, J lost 6 bases, and 11 bases stayed unmatched. CDR3 size: 16 residues. The CDR3 protein is CASSLPRAGVSNEQFF. In DNA form, the CDR3 reads TGTGCCAGCAGTTTGCCGCGGGCGGGAGTTAGCAATGAGCAGTTCTTC.

This chain connects TRBV6-5 to TRBJ1-1; maybe TRBD1 (5 bases). V was clipped by 7 bases and J by 9 bases, with 12 bases between them. The CDR3 has 11 amino acids. CDR1 and CDR2 from the germline V gene are MNHEY and SVGAGI. CDR3 loop: CASTRDSKAFF. CDR3 nucleotides: TGTGCCAGCACTCGAGACAGTAAAGCTTTCTTT.

This chain links TRBV10-3 with TRBJ2-3; TRBD2 matches at 9 bases. Unmatched junction bases numbered 3, after V lost 6 bases and J lost 5 bases. The CDR3 length is 13 residues. Germline values: CDR1 ENHRY, CDR2 SYGVKD. CDR3 in amino acids: CAIRIAGEDTQYF. The CDR3 nucleotides read TGTGCCATCAGAATAGCGGGAGAAGATACGCAGTATTTT.

The rearrangement links TRBV2 to TRBJ2-7; D remains unclear. Germline-derived CDR1 and CDR2 are SNHLY and FYNNEI. CDR3 length: 10 amino acids. V lost 7 bases and J 4 bases, leaving 5 bases between the germline ends. The CDR3 nucleotides read TGTGCCAGCATATTGTACGAGCAGTACTTC. It yields the protein CASILYEQYF.

The chain combines TRBV28 with TRBJ2-7; D is unclear. The length of the CDR3 is 16 residues. Germline-derived CDR1 and CDR2 are MDHEN and SYDVKM. Trimming took off 1 base at V and 0 bases at J, with 13 bases between the two ends. CDR3: CASSLFPRESSYEQYF. In DNA, the CDR3 is TGTGCCAGCAGTTTATTTCCTCGAGAGAGCTCCTACGAGCAGTACTTC.

V gene TRBV7-8 combines with J gene TRBJ2-2; TRBD2 agrees at 11 bases. The germline V gene has CDR1 SGHVS and CDR2 FQNEAQ. Trimming cost V 2 bases and J 4 bases; bases outside gene matches: 3. This CDR3 has 16 amino acids. The CDR3 DNA follows: TGTGCCAGCAGCTTAACCGGGACTAGCGGCACCGGGGAGCTGTTTTTT. It translates to CASSLTGTSGTGELFF.

The chain links TRBV28 to TRBJ2-7, with a possible D match to TRBD2 (7 bases). With 5 bases removed from V and 12 bases from J, the gap between germline ends came to 29 bases. Germline V CDR1 and CDR2: MDHEN, SYDVKM. The CDR3 consists of 16 residues. CDR3 sequence reads: CASSPSGGGSEAGTYF. The CDR3 DNA is TGTGCCAGCAGTCCTTCCGGGGGCGGGAGTGAGGCGGGGACGTACTTC.

CDR3 in amino acids: CASRADAHYEQYF. The CDR3 DNA reads as TGTGCCAGCAGGGCGGACGCACACTACGAGCAGTACTTC. The V gene is TRBV7-9, the J gene TRBJ2-7; no clear D. The CDR3 loop spans 13 amino acids. Germline V CDR1 and CDR2: SEHNR, FQNEAQ (reference sequence). V was clipped by 6 bases and J by 3 bases, with 12 bases between them.

This clone occurred once. The chain links TRBV28 to TRBJ1-1; possible D gene TRBD1, 5 bases. CDR1 is MDHEN, CDR2 SYDVKM, per germline. V gave up 3 bases and J gave up 4 bases, with 12 bases separating them. The CDR3 covers 14 residues. This CDR3 is CASSLGVLGTEAFF. In nucleotides, the CDR3 is TGTGCCAGCAGTTTGGGGGTACTGGGCACTGAAGCTTTCTTT. The entire variable domain, with the rest obtained from reference TRBV28 and TRBJ1-1, is as follows: DVKVTQSSRYLVKRTGEKVFLECVQDMDHENMFWYRQDPGLGLRLIYFSYDVKMKEKGDIPEGYSVSREKKERFSLILESASTNQTSMYLCASSLGVLGTEAFFGQGTRLTVV.

The rearrangement joins TRBV5-1 to TRBJ2-3; D is perhaps TRBD1 (6 bases). Trimming took 1 base from V and 5 from J, leaving 26 bases between them. The CDR3 runs to 19 residues. Germline V lookup: CDR1 SGHRS, CDR2 YFSETQ. CDR3 protein: CASSLTGSPGIAVRDTQYF. CDR3 bases: TGCGCCAGCAGCTTGACAGGGAGCCCTGGGATAGCCGTGAGAGATACGCAGTATTTT.

This rearrangement joins TRBV7-9 to TRBJ2-5; 8 bases are shared with TRBD1. CDR3 length: 15 amino acids. From germline, CDR1 is SEHNR and CDR2 FQNEAQ (reference sequence). J gave up 1 base and V 1 base, and 2 bases lay outside the gene matches. CDR3 loop: CASSLGTGFQETQYF. The CDR3 region has the DNA TGTGCCAGCAGCTTAGGGACAGGGTTCCAAGAGACCCAGTACTTC.

The chain's CDR3 is CASRMGGPDEAFF. The CDR3 DNA sequence: TGTGCCAGCAGGATGGGGGGGCCGGATGAAGCTTTCTTT. The chain couples TRBV27 to TRBJ1-1; D is perhaps TRBD1 (6 bases). Germline CDR1 and CDR2: MNHEY and SMNVEV (reference sequence). V lost 6 bases and J 7 bases, leaving 15 bases between the germline ends. This CDR3 is built from 13 residues.

This clone came up once. The J gene is TRBJ2-6, the V gene TRBV18; TRBD1 matches 7 bases. Germline-derived CDR1 and CDR2 are KGHSH and LQKENI. The CDR3 runs 15 residues. Unmatched junction bases numbered 1, after V lost 3 bases and J lost 2 bases. The CDR3 bases are TGTGCCAGCTCACCTGACAGGGCTGGGGCCAACGTCCTGACTTTC. Its translation is CASSPDRAGANVLTF.